This entry features one T cell receptor (beta chain) sequence. This clonotype was observed a few times. Its antigen is currently not known. No per-base quality is available; no much larger clone lies one base away. The sample originates from a study of T cell repertoires in cytomegalovirus infection (dated 2019 in TCRdb). For the study in its entirety: The peptide stimulations were aimed at well-studied HLA-B-restricted epitopes as well as recently identified HLA-C-restricted CMV epitopes, whose presentation resists viral immunomodulation. The HLA type of each donor mattered for the analysis, because public TCR beta signatures pointed to carriage of CMV infection along with the matching HLA type.

Sequenced using an Illumina HiSeq 1500. The public sequencing data were trimmed at Q25 with fastp and processed into clonotypes with MiXCR by TCRdb, which kept only in-frame beta chains. Each entry is one CDR3 protein sequence, shown with its most common DNA and genes. The sample table shows a few hundred thousand distinct CDR3 sequences, and 40% are seen once. Clones ranked in the top ten supply around 48% of the sample. What the treatment or condition label conveys for this sample: in vitro stimulation with specific CMV peptide epitopes to enrich CMV-specific T cells. Overall study outcomes, separate from this receptor: The ex vivo response was dominated by HLA-C-restricted CMV-specific TCR beta clonotypes, which also provided the single most frequent clonotype in two of eight donors. In both this cohort and an independent cohort of some 370 donors, the cumulative frequency of public TCR beta family members distinguished carriers of CMV infection plus the relevant HLA type.

The sequenced sample was cultured PBMCs, obtained from culture after CMV antigen stimulation. This receptor was obtained from a human donor in good health (CMV status not recorded). Some clones in this sample may be carry-over from other donors' samples.

The sequenced DNA is TGTGCCAGCAGGAAGCGGGCAGGGCCCCTCTCTAACTATGGCTACACCTTC. This is translated as CASRKRAGPLSNYGYTF. The V gene is TRBV12-3 or TRBV12-4 and the J gene is TRBJ1-2; perhaps TRBD1 is the D gene, with 5 bases matching. The cysteine opens and the phenylalanine closes a CDR3 of 17 amino acids. Of the read, only the CDR3 DNA is kept; its 51 bases are in frame from base 1. V and J are truncated by 6 bases and 0 bases respectively, leaving an intervening sequence of 20 bases.